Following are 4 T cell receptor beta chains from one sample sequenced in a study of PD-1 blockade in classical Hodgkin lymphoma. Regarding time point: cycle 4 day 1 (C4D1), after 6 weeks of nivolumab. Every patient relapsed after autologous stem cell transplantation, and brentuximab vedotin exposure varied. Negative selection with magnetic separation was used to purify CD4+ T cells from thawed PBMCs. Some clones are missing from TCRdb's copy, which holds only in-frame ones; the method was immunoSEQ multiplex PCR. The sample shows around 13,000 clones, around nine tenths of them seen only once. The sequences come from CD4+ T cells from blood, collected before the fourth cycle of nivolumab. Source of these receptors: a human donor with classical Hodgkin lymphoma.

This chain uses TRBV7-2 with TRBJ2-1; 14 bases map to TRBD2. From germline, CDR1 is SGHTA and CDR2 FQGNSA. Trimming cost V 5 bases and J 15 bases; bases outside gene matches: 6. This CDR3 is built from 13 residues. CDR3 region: CASSRGLAGVLFF. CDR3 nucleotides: TGTGCCAGCAGCCGGGGACTAGCGGGAGTCTTGTTCTTC. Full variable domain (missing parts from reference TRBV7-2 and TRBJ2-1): GAGVSQSPSNKVTEKGKDVELRCDPISGHTALYWYRQSLGQGLEFLIYFQGNSAPDKSGLPSDRFSAERTGGSVSTLTIQRTQQEDSAVYLCASSRGLAGVLFFGPGTRLTVL.

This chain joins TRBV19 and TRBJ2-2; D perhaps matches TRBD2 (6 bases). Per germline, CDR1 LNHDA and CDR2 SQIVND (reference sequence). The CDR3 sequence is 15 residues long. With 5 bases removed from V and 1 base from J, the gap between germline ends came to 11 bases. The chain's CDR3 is CASSAGLKNTGELFF. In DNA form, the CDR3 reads TGTGCCAGTAGTGCGGGACTTAAGAACACCGGGGAGCTGTTTTTT. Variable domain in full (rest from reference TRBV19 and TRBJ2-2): DGGITQSPKYLFRKEGQNVTLSCEQNLNHDAMYWYRQDPGQGLRLIYYSQIVNDFQKGDIAEGYSVSREKKESFPLTVTSAQKNPTAFYLCASSAGLKNTGELFFGEGSRLTVL.

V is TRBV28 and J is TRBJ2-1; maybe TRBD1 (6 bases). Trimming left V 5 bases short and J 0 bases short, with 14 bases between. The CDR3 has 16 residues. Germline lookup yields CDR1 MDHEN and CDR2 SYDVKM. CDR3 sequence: CASSQVVGGSYNEQFF. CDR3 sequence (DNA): TGTGCCAGCAGTCAGGTGGTAGGGGGCTCCTACAATGAGCAGTTCTTC.

Written as DNA, the CDR3 is TGTGCCAGCAGCGACGGGGGGGGCGAAAAACTGTTTTTT. Residues: CASSDGGGEKLFF. The rearrangement joins TRBV7-2 to TRBJ1-4, with D possibly being TRBD1 (6 bases). The CDR3 covers 13 residues. Germline lookup yields CDR1 SGHTA and CDR2 FQGNSA. The V end lost 5 bases, the J end lost 8 bases, and 12 bases lay between the germline ends.